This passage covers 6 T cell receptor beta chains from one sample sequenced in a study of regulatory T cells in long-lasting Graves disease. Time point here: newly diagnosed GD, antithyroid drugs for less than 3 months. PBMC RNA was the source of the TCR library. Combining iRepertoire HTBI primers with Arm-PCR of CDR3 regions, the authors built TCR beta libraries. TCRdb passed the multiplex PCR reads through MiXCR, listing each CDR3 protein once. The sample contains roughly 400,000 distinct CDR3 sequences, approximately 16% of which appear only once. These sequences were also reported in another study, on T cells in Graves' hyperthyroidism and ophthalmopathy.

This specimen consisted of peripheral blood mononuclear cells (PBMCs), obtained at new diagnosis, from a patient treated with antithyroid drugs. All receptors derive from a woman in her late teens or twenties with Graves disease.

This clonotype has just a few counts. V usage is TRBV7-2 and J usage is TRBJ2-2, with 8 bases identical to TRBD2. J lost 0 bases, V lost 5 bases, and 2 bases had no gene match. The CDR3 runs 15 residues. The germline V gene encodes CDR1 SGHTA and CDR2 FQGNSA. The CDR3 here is CASSLLAANTGELFF. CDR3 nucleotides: TGTGCCAGCAGCCTACTAGCGGCGAACACCGGGGAGCTGTTTTTT.

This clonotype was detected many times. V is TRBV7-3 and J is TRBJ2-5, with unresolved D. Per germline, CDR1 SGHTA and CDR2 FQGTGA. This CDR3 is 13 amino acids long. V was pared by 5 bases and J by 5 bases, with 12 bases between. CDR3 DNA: TGTGCCAGCAGCCCGTATCCTGAGGAGACCCAGTACTTC. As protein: CASSPYPEETQYF.

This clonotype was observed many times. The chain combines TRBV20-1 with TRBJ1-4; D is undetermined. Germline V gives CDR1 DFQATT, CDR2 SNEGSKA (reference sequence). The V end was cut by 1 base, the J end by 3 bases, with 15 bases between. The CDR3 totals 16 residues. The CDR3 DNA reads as TGCAGTGCTAGAGGAGGAGGGTCGTGGCCTAATGAAAAACTGTTTTTT. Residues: CSARGGGSWPNEKLFF.

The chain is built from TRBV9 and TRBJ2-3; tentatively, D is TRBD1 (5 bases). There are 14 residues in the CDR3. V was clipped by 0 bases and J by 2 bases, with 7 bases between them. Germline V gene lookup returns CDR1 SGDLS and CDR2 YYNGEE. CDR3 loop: CASSVGQSTDTQYF. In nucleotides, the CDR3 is TGTGCCAGCAGCGTAGGACAGTCCACAGATACGCAGTATTTT.

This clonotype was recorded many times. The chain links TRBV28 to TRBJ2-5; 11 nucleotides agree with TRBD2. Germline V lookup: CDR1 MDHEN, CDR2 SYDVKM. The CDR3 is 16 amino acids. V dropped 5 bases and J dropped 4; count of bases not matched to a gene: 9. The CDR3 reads CASSGRLAGNLETQYF. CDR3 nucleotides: TGTGCCAGCAGTGGTCGACTAGCGGGAAACTTAGAGACCCAGTACTTC.

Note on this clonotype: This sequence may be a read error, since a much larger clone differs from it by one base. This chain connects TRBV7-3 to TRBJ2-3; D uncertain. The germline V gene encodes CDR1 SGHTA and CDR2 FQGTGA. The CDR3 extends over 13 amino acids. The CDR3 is CTSSLIQADTQYF. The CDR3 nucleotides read TGTACCAGCAGCTTAATCCAAGCAGATACGCAGTATTTT.